A selection of T cell receptor beta chains follows, all from one sample in a study of T-cell memory formation after mild COVID-19. Via MiXCR, TCRdb re-called the 5' RACE reads, giving one row per CDR3 protein. Counted here are just over 400,000 distinct CDR3 sequences, roughly a quarter occurring once; the ten biggest clones make up 13%. The sample consisted of PBMCs or a T cell subset sorted from them (not recorded which). The receptor source for this set is an adult woman who had mild COVID-19 (a few samples of this study predate the infection). Cell type and time point are not known. Each CDR3 is given without its conserved first and last residue.

j_gene: TRBJ2-7
v_gene: TRBV2
CDR3aa: ATATIRTGTGGYEQY

j_gene: TRBJ1-4
v_gene: TRBV7-2
CDR3aa: ASSLALTGGDEKLF

j_gene: TRBJ2-7
v_gene: TRBV14
CDR3aa: ASSQDPLGSEQY

j_gene: TRBJ2-7
v_gene: TRBV12-5
CDR3aa: ASGLPPGDEQY

j_gene: TRBJ1-1
v_gene: TRBV6-6
CDR3aa: ASREGRLAEAF

j_gene: TRBJ2-3
v_gene: TRBV6-5
CDR3aa: ASTSSDTQY

j_gene: TRBJ2-1
v_gene: TRBV20-1
CDR3aa: SAIKTSGGVFSSYNEQF

j_gene: TRBJ2-4
v_gene: TRBV5-1
CDR3aa: ASSDSGNIQY

j_gene: TRBJ2-1
v_gene: TRBV6-6
CDR3aa: ASSYGIGGGQF

j_gene: TRBJ1-1
v_gene: TRBV5-6
CDR3aa: ASSSILRGKAF

j_gene: TRBJ2-1
v_gene: TRBV25-1
CDR3aa: ASSKELAGVNEQF

j_gene: TRBJ2-7
v_gene: TRBV6-6
CDR3aa: ASNRAPSYEQY

j_gene: TRBJ2-2
v_gene: TRBV6-5
CDR3aa: AAGTAHTGELF

j_gene: TRBJ2-1
v_gene: TRBV29-1
CDR3aa: SVGVAGNEQF

j_gene: TRBJ1-2
v_gene: TRBV29-1
CDR3aa: SALGPLGQMLGYT

j_gene: TRBJ2-3
v_gene: TRBV7-2
CDR3aa: ASSLGPVGSSYADTQY

j_gene: TRBJ2-3
v_gene: TRBV18
CDR3aa: ASSPQAYTQY

j_gene: TRBJ2-5
v_gene: TRBV6-5
CDR3aa: ASSYGGLSRTQY